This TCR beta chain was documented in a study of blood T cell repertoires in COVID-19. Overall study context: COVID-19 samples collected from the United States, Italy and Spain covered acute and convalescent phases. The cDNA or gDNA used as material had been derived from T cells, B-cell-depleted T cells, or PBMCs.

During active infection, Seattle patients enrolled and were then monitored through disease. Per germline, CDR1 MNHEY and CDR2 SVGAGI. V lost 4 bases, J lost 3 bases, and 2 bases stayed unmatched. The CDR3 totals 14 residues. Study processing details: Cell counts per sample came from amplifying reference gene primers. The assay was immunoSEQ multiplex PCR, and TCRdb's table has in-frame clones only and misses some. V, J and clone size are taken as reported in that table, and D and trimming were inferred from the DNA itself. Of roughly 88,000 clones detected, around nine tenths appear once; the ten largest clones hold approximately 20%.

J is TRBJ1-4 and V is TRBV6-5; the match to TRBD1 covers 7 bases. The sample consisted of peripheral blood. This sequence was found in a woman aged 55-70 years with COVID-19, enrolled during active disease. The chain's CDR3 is CASSSGTANEKLFF. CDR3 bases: TGTGCCAGCAGTTCTGGGACAGCTAATGAAAAACTGTTTTTT.